The sequence of this T cell receptor (beta chain) was determined in a study of blood T cell repertoires in COVID-19. Study overall: Spain, Italy and the United States supplied samples that represented acute and convalescent COVID-19. T cells, B-cell-depleted T cells, or PBMCs supplied cDNA or gDNA.

The CDR3 totals 15 residues. Germline V gives CDR1 SGHRS, CDR2 YFSETQ. V was shortened by 0 bases and J by 2 bases, with 12 bases between the two germline ends. Study processing details: Estimation of nucleated cell counts was performed using reference gene primer amplification. Profiling relied on immunoSEQ multiplex PCR, and the TCRdb table lists in-frame clones only, not all of them. V and J calls and clone size are given by that table; D and trimming were obtained from the DNA. The sample has a few hundred thousand clones; around 84% are singletons. The material sequenced was peripheral blood. The clonotype originates from a woman between 18 and 29 years old with acute or convalescent COVID-19. The chain carries TRBV5-1 and TRBJ2-7; D perhaps matches TRBD2 (5 bases). Here the CDR3 DNA reads TGCGCCAGCAGCTTGGAAAGTGCGGGCCCCTACGAGCAGTACTTC. Amino acid sequence: CASSLESAGPYEQYF. Complete variable domain (other parts from reference TRBV5-1 and TRBJ2-7): KAGVTQTPRYLIKTRGQQVTLSCSPISGHRSVSWYQQTPGQGLQFLFEYFSETQRNKGNFPGRFSGRQFSNSRSEMNVSTLELGDSALYLCASSLESAGPYEQYFGPGTRLTVT.